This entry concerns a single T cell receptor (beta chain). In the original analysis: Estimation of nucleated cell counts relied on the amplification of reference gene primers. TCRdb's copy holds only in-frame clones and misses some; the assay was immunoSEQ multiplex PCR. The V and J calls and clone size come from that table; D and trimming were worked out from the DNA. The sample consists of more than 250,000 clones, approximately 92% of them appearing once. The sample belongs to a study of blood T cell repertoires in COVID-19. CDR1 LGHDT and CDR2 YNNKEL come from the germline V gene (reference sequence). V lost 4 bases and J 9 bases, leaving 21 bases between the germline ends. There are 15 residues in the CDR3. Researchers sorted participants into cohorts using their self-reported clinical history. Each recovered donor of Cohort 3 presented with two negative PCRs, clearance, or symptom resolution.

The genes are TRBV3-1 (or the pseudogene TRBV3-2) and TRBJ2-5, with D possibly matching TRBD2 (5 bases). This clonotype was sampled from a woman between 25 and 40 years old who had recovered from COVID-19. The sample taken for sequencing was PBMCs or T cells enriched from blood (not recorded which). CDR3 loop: CASSPTSAGNGPQYF. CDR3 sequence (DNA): TGTGCCAGCAGCCCGACCTCGGCCGGGAATGGCCCCCAGTACTTC.